The 31 T cell receptor beta chains listed next were all sequenced from one sample in a study of cytomegalovirus exposure and HLA in healthy donors. Primers: 60 Vbeta forward and 13 Jbeta reverse. Repertoires were generated with immunoSEQ multiplex PCR, while TCRdb's copy carries only in-frame clones and drops some. The table shows more than 150,000 clones, with around 76% occurring only once. Sequencing input: PBMCs. The receptors here all came from a middle-aged man in good health and CMV-seronegative.

This CDR3 is CASSLGQLIGGYGYTF. For the CDR3, the DNA is TGCGCCAGCAGCCTGGGACAACTCATAGGGGGCTATGGCTACACCTTC. This chain connects TRBV4-3 to TRBJ1-2; D is possibly TRBD1 (6 bases). CDR3 length equals 16 residues. V shed 4 bases and J shed 4 bases, with 19 bases lying between them. In germline, CDR1 is LGHNA, CDR2 YSLEER.

The chain couples TRBV19 to TRBJ2-3, with D hard to call. With 7 bases removed from V and 1 base from J, the gap between germline ends came to 12 bases. The CDR3 consists of 14 residues. Germline V gene data show CDR1 as LNHDA and CDR2 as SQIVND (reference sequence). The CDR3 spells CASKTTPGTDTQYF. In DNA form, the CDR3 reads TGTGCCAGTAAAACCACCCCGGGCACAGATACGCAGTATTTT. The variable domain in full, with the rest retrieved from reference TRBV19 and TRBJ2-3, is DGGITQSPKYLFRKEGQNVTLSCEQNLNHDAMYWYRQDPGQGLRLIYYSQIVNDFQKGDIAEGYSVSREKKESFPLTVTSAQKNPTAFYLCASKTTPGTDTQYFGPGTRLTVL.

This clone was seen only once. J is TRBJ1-1 and V is TRBV5-4, with 8 nucleotides matching TRBD1. With 1 base clipped from V and 4 bases from J, the junction kept 0 bases outside the gene matches. The CDR3 sequence is 13 residues long. Germline loops: CDR1 SGHNT, CDR2 YYREEE (reference sequence). CDR3 sequence reads: CASSLTGGTEAFF. The CDR3, as DNA: TGTGCCAGCAGCTTGACAGGGGGCACTGAAGCTTTCTTT.

This sequence joins TRBV6-4 and TRBJ2-7, with 8 bases matching TRBD1. Unmatched junction bases numbered 15, after V lost 6 bases and J lost 5 bases. The germline gives CDR1 MRHNA, CDR2 SNTAGT. The CDR3 sequence is 16 residues long. The CDR3 DNA reads as TGTGCCAGCAGGAAACCCCCGGGACAGGTTACGGACGAGCAGTACTTC. This gives the protein CASRKPPGQVTDEQYF.

V usage is TRBV9 and J usage is TRBJ1-1; tentatively, D is TRBD1 (6 bases). V gave up 4 bases and J gave up 5 bases, with 15 bases separating them. The CDR3 length is 14 residues. Germline loops: CDR1 SGDLS, CDR2 YYNGEE. The CDR3 DNA reads as TGTGCCAGCAGCCCGACTACAGGGAGAACTGAAGCTTTCTTT. Translating gives CASSPTTGRTEAFF.

This CDR3 reads CASSQDLPGNIYNEQFF. For the CDR3, the DNA is TGCGCCAGCAGCCAAGATCTACCCGGGAACATATACAATGAGCAGTTCTTC. V gene TRBV4-3 combines with J gene TRBJ2-1, with a tentative D call TRBD2 (5 bases). The ends were cut back, 0 bases at V and 4 bases at J, with 16 bases in the middle. The CDR3 covers 17 residues. Per the germline V gene, CDR1 is LGHNA and CDR2 is YSLEER.

This sequence joins TRBV7-8 and TRBJ1-3; D not resolved. Deletions cut 5 bases from V and 7 bases from J, with 15 bases between. Germline V gene sequence: CDR1 SGHVS, CDR2 FQNEAQ. This CDR3 has 14 residues. In DNA, the CDR3 is TGTGCCAGCAGCCCTCGAAAGGCCGGGAACACCATATATTTT. Its translation: CASSPRKAGNTIYF.

This clone was recorded only once. The chain links TRBV7-3 to TRBJ2-6; no definite D call. Looked up from germline, CDR1 is SGHTA and CDR2 is FQGTGA. There are 16 residues in the CDR3. V lost 1 base to trimming and J lost 1 base, with 8 bases between them. The CDR3 DNA follows: TGTGCCAGCAGCTTAAATGTGGCATCTGGGGCCAACGTCCTGACTTTC. Encoded protein: CASSLNVASGANVLTF.

The genes are TRBV4-2 and TRBJ2-3; unclear D gene. The CDR3 length is 15 residues. Per the germline V gene, CDR1 is LGHNA and CDR2 is YNFKEQ. Deletions cut 0 bases from V and 1 base from J, with 8 bases between. The CDR3 DNA reads as TGTGCCAGCAGCCAAGATCAGGTGGGCACAGATACGCAGTATTTT. It encodes CASSQDQVGTDTQYF.

The gene calls are TRBV7-9 and TRBJ2-1; 10 positions agree with TRBD2. CDR3 length: 18 residues. With 1 base clipped from V and 2 bases from J, the junction kept 8 bases outside the gene matches. CDR1 and CDR2 from the germline V gene are SEHNR and FQNEAQ (reference sequence). CDR3 in amino acids: CASSLGKAGGPTYNEQFF. The CDR3 DNA reads TGTGCCAGCAGCTTAGGAAAAGCGGGGGGGCCAACCTACAATGAGCAGTTCTTC.

The chain couples TRBV4-2 to TRBJ2-1, with D possibly TRBD1 on 6 matching bases. The CDR3 totals 15 residues. The V gene's germline CDR1 is LGHNA and CDR2 YNFKEQ. Trimming stripped 0 bases from V and 6 bases from J, with 12 bases between. DNA of the CDR3: TGTGCCAGCAGCCAAGAGGGACAAACCTTCAATGAGCAGTTCTTC. Residues: CASSQEGQTFNEQFF.

The J gene is TRBJ1-2, the V gene TRBV29-1, with 7 bases lining up with TRBD1. CDR1 SQVTM and CDR2 ANQGSEA come from the germline V gene. This CDR3 spans 12 amino acids. Unmatched junction bases numbered 0, after V lost 4 bases and J lost 1 base. The CDR3 spells CSVGDSNYGYTF. The CDR3 nucleotides are TGCAGCGTTGGGGACAGTAACTATGGCTACACCTTC.

The J gene is TRBJ2-5, the V gene TRBV2; D perhaps matches TRBD2 (6 bases). V was pared by 0 bases and J by 7 bases, with 12 bases between. Germline CDR1 is SNHLY and CDR2 is FYNNEI. The CDR3 runs 14 residues. In DNA form, the CDR3 reads TGTGCCAGCAGTGAAGCACGGGCCGGGGGGACCCAGTACTTC. Translation gives CASSEARAGGTQYF.

The rearrangement uses TRBV27 and TRBJ2-5, with 9 bases lining up with TRBD1. V was clipped by 5 bases and J by 2 bases; unmatched bases: 6. The germline gives CDR1 MNHEY, CDR2 SMNVEV (reference sequence). The CDR3 sequence is 15 residues long. The CDR3 spells CASSGDRGSQETQYF. The CDR3 region has the DNA TGTGCCAGCAGTGGCGACAGGGGGAGTCAAGAGACCCAGTACTTC.

The V call is TRBV6-5, the J call TRBJ1-2; TRBD1 matches at 8 bases. CDR3 length equals 13 residues. V lost 4 bases and J lost 7; bases outside the gene matches: 5. Germline CDR1 MNHEY, CDR2 SVGAGI. DNA of the CDR3: TGTGCCAGCAGTTCCGACAGGGGTGCTGGCTACACCTTC. This sequence encodes CASSSDRGAGYTF.

The chain links TRBV19 to TRBJ1-1, with D maybe TRBD1 (5 bases). Germline CDR1 LNHDA, CDR2 SQIVND (reference sequence). This CDR3 contains 14 residues. V lost 8 bases, J lost 1 base, and 14 bases lay in between. For the CDR3, the DNA is TGTGCCAGTTCCGAAACAGACAGGAACACTGAAGCTTTCTTT. Translation gives CASSETDRNTEAFF. Looking up the rest from reference TRBV19 and TRBJ1-1 gives the full variable domain: DGGITQSPKYLFRKEGQNVTLSCEQNLNHDAMYWYRQDPGQGLRLIYYSQIVNDFQKGDIAEGYSVSREKKESFPLTVTSAQKNPTAFYLCASSETDRNTEAFFGQGTRLTVV.

The chain is built from TRBV5-6 and TRBJ1-1; 7 bases map to TRBD1. The germline V gene encodes CDR1 SGHDT and CDR2 YYEEEE. V was pared by 5 bases and J by 1 base, with 5 bases of the junction left unmatched. The CDR3 has 14 residues. The CDR3 bases are TGTGCCAGCAGGGGGAACAGGGGGAACACTGAAGCTTTCTTT. It specifies CASRGNRGNTEAFF.

This sequence joins TRBV2 and TRBJ2-7; possibly TRBD1 for D (6 bases). The ends were cut back, 6 bases at V and 3 bases at J, with 9 bases in the middle. Germline loops: CDR1 SNHLY, CDR2 FYNNEI. The CDR3 is made up of 12 amino acids. Here the CDR3 DNA reads TGTGCCAGCAGACCACAGGGCTACGAGCAGTACTTC. It codes for CASRPQGYEQYF. Full variable domain (missing parts from reference TRBV2 and TRBJ2-7): EPEVTQTPSHQVTQMGQEVILRCVPISNHLYFYWYRQILGQKVEFLVSFYNNEISEKSEIFDDQFSVERPDGSNFTLKIRSTKLEDSAMYFCASRPQGYEQYFGPGTRLTVT.

The J gene is TRBJ1-1, the V gene TRBV6-1, with TRBD1 as a possible D gene (6 bases). CDR3 size: 15 residues. Between the trimmed V and J ends, which lost 6 bases and 1 base, there was a span of 15 bases. CDR1 and CDR2 (germline): MNHNS, SASEGT. The CDR3 protein is CASRRQAETNTEAFF. The CDR3 DNA sequence: TGTGCCAGCAGGCGACAGGCGGAGACGAACACTGAAGCTTTCTTT.

V usage is TRBV11-2 and J usage is TRBJ2-7, with TRBD1 matching over 9 bases. Germline V gene lookup returns CDR1 SGHAT and CDR2 FQNNGV. The trim removed 5 bases at V and 5 bases at J, leaving 7 bases unmatched. This CDR3 is built from 14 residues. CDR3 in DNA: TGTGCCAGCAGCGGTACCGGGACAGGGAACGAGCAGTACTTC. This translates into CASSGTGTGNEQYF.

The chain recombines TRBV5-5 with TRBJ2-2; 7 bases are a match to TRBD2. V trimming: 7 bases; J trimming: 1 base; junction bases outside the gene matches: 7. The CDR3 totals 15 residues. Per germline, CDR1 SGHKS and CDR2 YYEKEE (reference sequence). The CDR3 region is CASRVERENTGELFF. The CDR3 coding sequence is TGTGCCAGCCGGGTTGAGCGGGAGAACACCGGGGAGCTGTTTTTT.

The chain recombines TRBV28 with TRBJ1-5, with a possible D match to TRBD1 (6 bases). The CDR3 has 13 residues. Per the germline V gene, CDR1 is MDHEN and CDR2 is SYDVKM. V lost 3 bases, J lost 6 bases, and 9 bases lay in between. CDR3 in DNA: TGTGCCAGCAGTTTGTCAGGGGTTCAGCCCCAGCATTTT. Amino acid sequence: CASSLSGVQPQHF.

The chain carries TRBV6-5 and TRBJ2-7, with D tentatively TRBD2 (5 bases). The length of the CDR3 is 14 residues. CDR1 is MNHEY and CDR2 is SVGAGI in the germline V gene. V was pared by 1 base and J by 6 bases, with 13 bases between. The CDR3 DNA is TGTGCCAGCAGTTACTTTGGCCAGGCGGGCGAGCAGTACTTC. Its protein is CASSYFGQAGEQYF.

The count of this clone is one. The chain links TRBV11-3 to TRBJ1-2; D gene unclear. The CDR3 loop spans 18 amino acids. Between the trimmed V and J ends, which lost 4 bases and 3 bases, there was a span of 24 bases. Germline CDR1 and CDR2: SGHNT and YENEEA. CDR3: CASSSLTGGYGLDYGYTF. The CDR3 nucleotides read TGTGCCAGCAGCTCCTTGACGGGAGGATATGGGTTAGACTATGGCTACACCTTC. Combining the CDR3 with reference TRBV11-3 and TRBJ1-2 gives the whole variable domain EAGVVQSPRYKIIEKKQPVAFWCNPISGHNTLYWYLQNLGQGPELLIRYENEEAVDDSQLPKDRFSAERLKGVDSTLKIQPAELGDSAVYLCASSSLTGGYGLDYGYTFGSGTRLTVV.

This rearrangement joins TRBV27 to TRBJ2-1; no firm D call. The V gene lost 2 bases and the J gene lost 3 bases, with 5 bases spanning the gap. This CDR3 spans 13 amino acids. Germline values: CDR1 MNHEY, CDR2 SMNVEV (reference sequence). The CDR3 protein is CASSLLLYNEQFF. DNA for the CDR3: TGTGCCAGCAGTTTACTTCTCTACAATGAGCAGTTCTTC.

This clone was picked up a small number of times. V is TRBV5-1 and J is TRBJ1-4; 7 bases fit TRBD1. The V gene end was trimmed by 0 bases and the J gene end by 7 bases; junction bases not matched to a gene: 9. Germline V lookup: CDR1 SGHRS, CDR2 YFSETQ. The CDR3 contains 16 residues. Written as DNA, the CDR3 is TGCGCCAGCAGCTTGGGACTAGGGACAGTAGGTGAAAAACTGTTTTTT. Translation: CASSLGLGTVGEKLFF.

The rearrangement joins TRBV5-5 to TRBJ1-2, with D unresolved. Trimming took off 0 bases at V and 1 base at J, with 7 bases between the two ends. Germline V gene sequence: CDR1 SGHKS, CDR2 YYEKEE (reference sequence). This CDR3 contains 14 residues. CDR3 sequence (DNA): TGTGCCAGCAGCTTGGAACAATTTAACTATGGCTACACCTTC. Protein: CASSLEQFNYGYTF.

The gene calls are TRBV6-6 and TRBJ1-6; 8 positions match TRBD1. The V segment lost 4 bases and the J segment 7 bases; nucleotides outside the gene matches: 3. Germline V CDR1 and CDR2: MNHNY, SVGAGI (reference sequence). This CDR3 spans 14 amino acids. CDR3 sequence (DNA): TGTGCCAGCAGTTTAACAGGGGGGAATTCACCCCTCCACTTT. Amino acid sequence: CASSLTGGNSPLHF.

This clone was seen more than once but under ten times. Different DNA sequences within this sample yield the same CDR3. The rearrangement uses TRBV4-3 and TRBJ1-1, with unresolved D. The germline V gene encodes CDR1 LGHNA and CDR2 YSLEER. The V end was cut by 1 base, the J end by 2 bases, with 8 bases between. The CDR3 has 14 residues. CDR3 bases: TGCGCCAGCAGCCAAGGACAAGGTAACACTGAAGCTTTCTTT. Protein product: CASSQGQGNTEAFF.

The chain combines TRBV4-2 with TRBJ1-4, with TRBD1 as a possible D gene (5 bases). V lost 0 bases, J lost 8 bases, and 13 bases lay in between. The CDR3 contains 15 residues. Germline CDR1 and CDR2: LGHNA and YNFKEQ. CDR3: CASSQDNSGEEKLFF. In DNA, the CDR3 is TGTGCCAGCAGCCAAGATAACTCGGGGGAAGAAAAACTGTTTTTT.

The V gene is TRBV30, the J gene TRBJ1-1; TRBD1 matches at 7 bases. CDR1 and CDR2 from the germline V gene are GTSNPN and SVGIG (reference sequence). Trimming took 2 bases from V and 4 from J; bases not matched to a gene: 7. There are 14 residues in the CDR3. CDR3 sequence: CAWSLTGRGTEAFF. For the CDR3, the DNA is TGTGCCTGGAGTTTGACAGGGCGAGGCACTGAAGCTTTCTTT.